The clone carrying this T cell receptor (beta chain) appeared a few times. Per the germline V gene, CDR1 is SEHNR and CDR2 is FQNEAQ (reference sequence). Trimming stripped 4 bases from V and 4 bases from J, with 10 bases between. The CDR3 has 13 residues. The data are from a study of blood T cell repertoires in COVID-19. The protocol was immunoSEQ multiplex PCR, while the TCRdb copy is restricted to in-frame clones and leaves out a portion. The table lists over 250,000 clones, around 88% of them singletons, with around 13% in the top ten. The sample consisted of peripheral blood. The source of this sequence is a woman between 65 and 79 years old with COVID-19, enrolled during active disease. The chain combines TRBV7-9 with TRBJ1-1, with a possible D match to TRBD1 (5 bases). The CDR3 is CASSSQVGTEAFF. Here the CDR3 DNA reads TGTGCCAGCAGCTCACAGGTTGGCACTGAAGCTTTCTTT.